This TCR beta chain is drawn from a study of T cell responses to AZD1222 COVID-19 vaccine. Sequenced by immunoSEQ multiplex PCR; TCRdb stores in-frame clones only, minus some. The sample lists 150,000 to 200,000 clones, around 94% occurring once. J lost 4 bases, V lost 5 bases, and 5 bases had no gene match. Germline V CDR1 and CDR2: SNHLY, FYNNEI. The CDR3 length is 15 residues. Turning to this clone: Its matching antigen is unknown.

The study, taken as a whole, reports: Baseline testing showed seropositivity in only a handful of AZD1222 recipients. Spike-specific TCR breadth and depth grew following two AZD1222 doses.

The receptor was isolated from an adult in good health. The starting material was peripheral blood, obtained on day 0 of AZD1222 vaccination. This chain links TRBV2 with TRBJ2-1; 10 bases map to TRBD1. The CDR3 DNA is TGTGCCAGCAGTCCCGACAGGGGGCGGTACAATGAGCAGTTCTTC. It codes for CASSPDRGRYNEQFF.